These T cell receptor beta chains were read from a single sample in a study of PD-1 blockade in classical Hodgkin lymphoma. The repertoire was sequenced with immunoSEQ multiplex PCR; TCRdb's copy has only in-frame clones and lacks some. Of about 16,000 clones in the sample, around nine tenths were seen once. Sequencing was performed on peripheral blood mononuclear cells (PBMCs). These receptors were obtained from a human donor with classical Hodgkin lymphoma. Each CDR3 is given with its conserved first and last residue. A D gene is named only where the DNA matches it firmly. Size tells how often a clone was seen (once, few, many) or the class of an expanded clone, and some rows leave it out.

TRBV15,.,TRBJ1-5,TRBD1,CATSRVTPGTGVQPQHF,TGTGCCACCAGCAGAGTGACGCCCGGGACAGGGGTTCAGCCCCAGCATTTT
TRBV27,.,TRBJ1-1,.,CASSLYGLLDTEAFF,TGTGCCAGCAGTTTATACGGTCTTTTAGACACTGAAGCTTTCTTT
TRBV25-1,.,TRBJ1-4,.,CASSESATTNEKLFF,TGTGCCAGCAGTGAATCGGCGACAACTAATGAAAAACTGTTTTTT
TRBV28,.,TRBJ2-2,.,CASSPTQGSTGELFF,TGTGCCAGCAGTCCAACGCAGGGGAGCACCGGGGAGCTGTTTTTT
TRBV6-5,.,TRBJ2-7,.,CASSYRGSYEQYF,TGTGCCAGCAGTTACCGGGGGAGTTACGAGCAGTACTTC
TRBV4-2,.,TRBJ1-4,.,CASSQDVTGSNEKLFF,TGTGCCAGCAGCCAAGATGTTACAGGGTCGAATGAAAAACTGTTTTTT
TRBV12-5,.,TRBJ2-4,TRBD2,CASGLVLGGLAGGAKNIQYF,TGTGCTAGTGGTTTGGTATTGGGGGGACTAGCGGGTGGCGCCAAAAACATTCAGTACTTC
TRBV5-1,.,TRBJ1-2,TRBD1,CASSLPDRNYGYTF,TGCGCCAGCAGCTTGCCGGACAGGAACTATGGCTACACCTTC
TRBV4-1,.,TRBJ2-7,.,CASSQDRLYEQYF,TGCGCCAGCAGCCAAGATCGACTGTACGAGCAGTACTTC
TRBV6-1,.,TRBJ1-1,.,CASSEAGESTEAFF,TGTGCCAGCAGTGAGGCTGGGGAGAGCACTGAAGCTTTCTTT
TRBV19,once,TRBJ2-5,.,CASSIDRGSGEETQYF,TGTGCCAGTAGTATAGATCGGGGATCGGGAGAAGAGACCCAGTACTTC
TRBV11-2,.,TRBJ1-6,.,CASSLRMVGSYNSPLHF,TGTGCCAGCAGCTTACGGATGGTAGGATCCTATAATTCACCCCTCCACTTT
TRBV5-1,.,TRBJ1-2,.,CASSLDRDYGYTF,TGCGCCAGCAGCTTGGACAGGGACTATGGCTACACCTTC
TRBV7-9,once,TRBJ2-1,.,CASSSLRGRSYNEQFF,TGTGCCAGCAGCTCCCTACGAGGCCGCTCCTACAATGAGCAGTTCTTC
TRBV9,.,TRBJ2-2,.,CASSALDLRNTGELFF,TGTGCCAGCAGCGCCCTAGACTTACGGAACACCGGGGAGCTGTTTTTT
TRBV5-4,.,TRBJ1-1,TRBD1,CASSLGRQGRRAEAFF,TGTGCCAGCAGCTTGGGGCGACAGGGCCGTCGCGCTGAAGCTTTCTTT
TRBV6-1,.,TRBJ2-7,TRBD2,CASSGAGEGGGLPYEQYF,TGTGCCAGCAGTGGAGCGGGAGAGGGTGGGGGTCTTCCCTACGAGCAGTACTTC
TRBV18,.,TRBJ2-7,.,CASSANDGPGYEQYF,TGTGCCAGCTCGGCTAACGACGGACCGGGCTACGAGCAGTACTTC
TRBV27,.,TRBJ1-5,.,CASSRISDQPQHF,TGTGCCAGCAGCCGTATATCAGATCAGCCCCAGCATTTT
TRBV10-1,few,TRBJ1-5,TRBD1,CACDLTGRGLNQPQHF,TGCGCCTGCGACCTCACGGGAAGGGGGCTGAATCAGCCCCAGCATTTT
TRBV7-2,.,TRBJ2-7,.,CASSLAGDYEQYF,TGTGCCAGCAGCTTAGCGGGGGACTACGAGCAGTACTTC
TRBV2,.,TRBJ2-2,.,CASTGVRNTGELFF,TGTGCCAGCACCGGGGTCAGGAACACCGGGGAGCTGTTTTTT
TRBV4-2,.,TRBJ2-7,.,CASSPIPKTLRPYEQYF,TGTGCCAGCAGCCCTATCCCTAAGACACTCCGTCCCTACGAGCAGTACTTC
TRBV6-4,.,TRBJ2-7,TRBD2,CASGATSGSGEQYF,TGTGCCAGCGGGGCAACTAGCGGGAGTGGCGAGCAGTACTTC
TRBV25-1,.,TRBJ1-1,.,CASSSVNTEAFF,TGTGCCAGCAGTTCCGTGAACACTGAAGCTTTCTTT
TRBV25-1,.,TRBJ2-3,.,CASSERQHTDTQYF,TGTGCCAGCAGTGAAAGGCAGCACACAGATACGCAGTATTTT